This TCR beta chain was sequenced for a study of cytomegalovirus exposure and HLA in healthy donors. Amplification used 60 Vbeta primers and 13 Jbeta primers. TCRdb's copy holds only in-frame clones and misses some; the assay was immunoSEQ multiplex PCR. The sample yields 150,000 to 200,000 clones, about four fifths seen once. The study's findings and limits: In an earlier analysis, most TCR beta V segments were productive about 90% or about 30% of the time. Analysis was performed later, and it showed HLA-associated TCR beta chains to be more clonally expanded than equally common others.

On this clone: The antigen remains unidentified.

The CDR3 extends over 13 amino acids. Germline values: CDR1 SNHLY, CDR2 FYNNEI. V gave up 4 bases and J gave up 4 bases, with 10 bases separating them. The receptor was isolated from a boy between 10 and 17 years old in good health and CMV-seronegative. The chain joins TRBV2 to TRBJ1-1; D not certain. The specimen was PBMCs. CDR3 DNA: TGTGCCAGCAGTGTGGTGGGAGGCACTGAAGCTTTCTTT. This translates into CASSVVGGTEAFF.